These 18 T cell receptor beta chains came from one sample sequenced in a study of shared clonotypes between healthy human individuals. Assay used: immunoSEQ multiplex PCR; TCRdb lists only in-frame clones, some missing. The sample contains some 2,000,000 clones, approximately 95% of which appear only once. CD45RO-negative, CCR7-positively selected cells formed the naive CD8 fraction, excluding terminally differentiated effector memory CD45RA+ cells. Sequencing input: naive CD8+ T cells sorted from blood. These receptors all stem from a man younger than 35 in good health.

The V gene is TRBV10-1, the J gene TRBJ2-1; TRBD2 matches 10 bases. The CDR3 length is 14 residues. V was pared by 6 bases and J by 6 bases, with 5 bases of the junction left unmatched. Germline V gene sequence: CDR1 WNHNN, CDR2 SYGVQD (reference sequence). The CDR3 sequence is CASSPSGGGNEQFF. DNA for the CDR3: TGCGCCAGCAGCCCTAGCGGGGGAGGCAATGAGCAGTTCTTC.

The chain recombines TRBV7-9 with TRBJ2-2; D is unresolved. The CDR3 is made up of 15 amino acids. Deletions cut 0 bases from V and 5 bases from J, with 10 bases between. The germline V gene has CDR1 SEHNR and CDR2 FQNEAQ (reference sequence). The DNA of the CDR3 is TGTGCCAGCAGCTTAGCCACCTCCGTTACCGGGGAGCTGTTTTTT. This gives the protein CASSLATSVTGELFF.

The V call is TRBV2, the J call TRBJ2-1; the D gene could be TRBD1 or TRBD2 (5 bases each). Per germline, CDR1 SNHLY and CDR2 FYNNEI. This CDR3 has 16 residues. V lost 6 bases and J lost 2, with 17 bases in between. The CDR3 region has the DNA TGTGCCAGCAGGGAACCCGGGACCCAGACCTACAATGAGCAGTTCTTC. Encoded protein: CASREPGTQTYNEQFF.

This chain joins TRBV10-3 and TRBJ2-7, with 8 bases that match TRBD2. This CDR3 has 15 amino acids. The ends lost 2 bases at V and 1 base at J; junction bases unmatched: 4. Germline assignment: CDR1 ENHRY and CDR2 SYGVKD. The DNA of the CDR3 is TGTGCCATCAGTGAGCAGCGGGAGTTATCCTACGAGCAGTACTTC. It specifies CAISEQRELSYEQYF.

The J gene is TRBJ1-2, the V gene TRBV5-5; D remains ambiguous. CDR3 length: 15 amino acids. V lost 0 bases to trimming and J lost 1 base, with 10 bases between them. Germline CDR1 SGHKS, CDR2 YYEKEE (reference sequence). The CDR3 sequence: CASSLEQNFNYGYTF. In DNA form, the CDR3 reads TGTGCCAGCAGCTTGGAACAGAACTTTAACTATGGCTACACCTTC. The complete variable domain, with remaining parts taken from reference TRBV5-5 and TRBJ1-2, reads DAGVTQSPTHLIKTRGQQVTLRCSPISGHKSVSWYQQVLGQGPQFIFQYYEKEERGRGNFPDRFSARQFPNYSSELNVNALLLGDSALYLCASSLEQNFNYGYTFGSGTRLTVV.

Worth noting for this clone: Other DNA sequences in the sample encode the same CDR3. The V call is TRBV11-2, the J call TRBJ2-7; no clear D. The CDR3 has 13 amino acids. Trimming cost V 1 base and J 3 bases, with 7 bases left between them. Per germline, CDR1 SGHAT and CDR2 FQNNGV. CDR3 amino acids: CASSLGHGYEQYF. The DNA of the CDR3 is TGTGCCAGCAGCTTAGGACATGGCTACGAGCAGTACTTC.

V gene TRBV5-5 combines with J gene TRBJ2-7; D remains ambiguous. Germline V lookup: CDR1 SGHKS, CDR2 YYEKEE (reference sequence). The V end lost 1 base, the J end lost 0 bases, and 5 bases lay between the germline ends. CDR3 length: 13 amino acids. CDR3 residues: CASSLRISYEQYF. DNA of the CDR3: TGTGCCAGCAGCTTGAGGATCTCCTACGAGCAGTACTTC. Complete variable domain (other parts from reference TRBV5-5 and TRBJ2-7): DAGVTQSPTHLIKTRGQQVTLRCSPISGHKSVSWYQQVLGQGPQFIFQYYEKEERGRGNFPDRFSARQFPNYSSELNVNALLLGDSALYLCASSLRISYEQYFGPGTRLTVT.

The chain combines TRBV5-1 with TRBJ2-2, with a weak D call TRBD2 (7 bases). Germline values: CDR1 SGHRS, CDR2 YFSETQ. This CDR3 is 18 amino acids long. V was shortened by 7 bases and J by 0 bases, with 22 bases between the two germline ends. Here the CDR3 DNA reads TGCGCCAGCGCCGGGGGGCTAGCCCCGAACTCGAACACCGGGGAGCTGTTTTTT. This codes for CASAGGLAPNSNTGELFF.

V and J are TRBV4-1 and TRBJ1-1; D is unclear. V was pared by 0 bases and J by 9 bases, with 11 bases between. Germline assignment: CDR1 MGHRA and CDR2 YSYEKL. The length of the CDR3 is 13 residues. The CDR3 nucleotides read TGCGCCAGCAGCCAAGAGGCGGGGTTCAAAGCTTTCTTT. Translation gives CASSQEAGFKAFF.

The chain is built from TRBV29-1 and TRBJ2-5; 13 nucleotides agree with TRBD2. CDR1 is SQVTM, CDR2 ANQGSEA, per germline. There are 14 residues in the CDR3. V lost 7 bases to trimming and J lost 4 bases; unmatched junction nucleotides: 6. This CDR3 reads CSGTSGGDGETQYF. As DNA, the CDR3 is TGCAGCGGAACTAGCGGGGGGGATGGAGAGACCCAGTACTTC.

This chain joins TRBV6-6 and TRBJ2-7; 7 bases agree with TRBD1. Trimming cost V 4 bases and J 8 bases; bases outside gene matches: 8. Germline CDR1 is MNHNY and CDR2 is SVGAGI (reference sequence). This CDR3 comprises 13 residues. The CDR3 coding sequence is TGTGCCAGCAGTTTCAATGACAGGGAGAAGCAGTACTTC. Protein product: CASSFNDREKQYF.

The V call is TRBV18, the J call TRBJ2-1; D is unresolved. This CDR3 contains 15 residues. Trimming removed 3 bases at V and 8 bases at J, with 17 bases between. Germline loops: CDR1 KGHSH, CDR2 LQKENI. CDR3 loop: CASSPPWALGDEQFF. The CDR3 DNA follows: TGTGCCAGCTCACCTCCGTGGGCTCTTGGGGATGAGCAGTTCTTC.

The gene calls are TRBV7-3 and TRBJ1-6; no firm D call. The CDR3 is made up of 13 amino acids. The germline gives CDR1 SGHTA, CDR2 FQGTGA. V lost 3 bases and J lost 5, with 5 bases in between. The CDR3 coding sequence is TGTGCCAGCAGCTTGGACCATAATTCACCCCTCCACTTT. It yields the protein CASSLDHNSPLHF.

This sequence joins TRBV10-1 and TRBJ2-7, with D maybe TRBD2 (5 bases). The CDR3 is 13 residues long. CDR1 is WNHNN and CDR2 is SYGVQD in the germline V gene (reference sequence). V was cut by 2 bases and J by 7 bases, with 12 bases left in between. This chain's CDR3 is CASSEGGVGEQYF. The CDR3, as DNA: TGCGCCAGCAGTGAGGGAGGTGTGGGGGAGCAGTACTTC.

The rearrangement joins TRBV7-3 to TRBJ1-1; D uncertain. Germline loops: CDR1 SGHTA, CDR2 FQGTGA. Trimming pared 0 bases from V and 4 bases from J, leaving 12 bases between. The CDR3 extends over 15 amino acids. For the CDR3, the DNA is TGTGCCAGCAGCTTAACCCAGGTCGGGTTCACTGAAGCTTTCTTT. Its translation is CASSLTQVGFTEAFF.

Of note for this clone: The same CDR3 is also encoded by other DNA sequences in this sample. J is TRBJ2-7 and V is TRBV2; D not resolved. Germline CDR1 and CDR2: SNHLY and FYNNEI. This CDR3 spans 12 amino acids. V gave up 4 bases and J gave up 2 bases, with 6 bases separating them. CDR3 region: CASSGSAYEQYF. The CDR3 nucleotides read TGTGCCAGCAGTGGGTCAGCCTACGAGCAGTACTTC.

Points on this clone: Other DNA sequences in this sample translate to the same CDR3. The chain joins TRBV27 to TRBJ2-7; a weak D match, TRBD2 (5 bases). Germline assignment: CDR1 MNHEY and CDR2 SMNVEV (reference sequence). This CDR3 contains 14 residues. Between the trimmed V and J ends, which lost 3 bases and 4 bases, there was a span of 13 bases. The CDR3 region is CASSFVGSGYEQYF. The CDR3 DNA sequence: TGTGCCAGCAGTTTTGTGGGGAGTGGGTACGAGCAGTACTTC.

Remarks on this clone: A much bigger clone sits one base away, suggesting this may be a read error. Other nucleotide sequences in the sample specify the same CDR3. The chain recombines TRBV27 with TRBJ2-2; possibly TRBD1 for D (5 bases). The length of the CDR3 is 14 residues. Germline CDR1 MNHEY, CDR2 SMNVEV (reference sequence). V lost 4 bases and J lost 1, with 7 bases in between. In DNA, the CDR3 is TGTGCCAGCAGTTATGGACAGAACACCGGGGAGCTGTTTTTT. Protein sequence: CASSYGQNTGELFF.